This TCR beta chain was sequenced for a study of T-cell reconstitution after alpha-beta-depleted transplantation in children. During its preparation, the TCRbeta library received unique molecular identifiers. TCRdb re-called the PCR reads through MiXCR, storing one row per CDR3 protein. The table has hundreds of thousands of distinct CDR3 sequences, around 12% seen once. This clonotype was counted ten times or more. This CDR3 comprises 10 residues. Trimming took off 6 bases at V and 8 bases at J, with 10 bases between the two ends. The germline gives CDR1 SQVTM, CDR2 ANQGSEA. The receptor comes from a human donor who donated a stem cell graft to a child with acute lymphoblastic leukemia. Sequenced here: PBMCs from the stem cell graft donor, sampled from the stem cell graft. The genes are TRBV29-1 and TRBJ1-2; D unresolved. CDR3: CSVFFRGYTF. The CDR3 nucleotides are TGCAGCGTCTTCTTTAGGGGCTACACCTTC.